The clone carrying this T cell receptor beta chain appeared a few times. What it recognizes is unknown. This sample stems from a study of CD4+ T cells in melanoma. Study observations and caveats: A reported correlation linked neoantigen-specific CD4+ T cells to CD8+, macrophage and B cell function.

Germline CDR1 SGHRS, CDR2 YFSETQ. The CDR3 consists of 13 residues. V gave up 1 base and J gave up 4 bases, with 8 bases separating them. Sequencing used immunoSEQ multiplex PCR; TCRdb keeps in-frame clones, though not all of them. The profile covers fewer than 20,000 clones, with 81% appearing a single time and about 5.4% taken by the ten largest. The sample was cells from a culture (not recorded whether cultured in vitro). The clonotype originates from a human donor with melanoma. The V and J genes are TRBV5-1 and TRBJ1-2; D might be TRBD1 (6 bases). The CDR3 DNA is TGCGCCAGCAGCTTGACAGGGCTCTATGGCTACACCTTC. This encodes CASSLTGLYGYTF.